This entry features one T cell receptor (beta chain) sequence. Its antigen is not identified. This sample was included in a study of T cell repertoires in cytomegalovirus infection. Across the study: A matching HLA type, together with CMV infection, was signaled by public TCR beta signatures.

Broader study findings: Public TCR beta family frequency separated CMV-and-HLA carriers, including in an independent cohort. Dominant in the ex vivo response were TCR beta clonotypes restricted by HLA-C and specific for CMV.

TCRdb re-derived calls from the reads in MiXCR, one entry per CDR3 protein. Among fewer than 300,000 distinct CDR3 sequences listed, roughly 24% were seen once. CDR3 length: 14 amino acids. Germline lookup yields CDR1 SNHLY and CDR2 FYNNEI. Trimming took 6 bases from V and 0 from J, leaving 10 bases between them. Specimen: PBMCs. The receptor was isolated from a human donor in good health (CMV status not recorded). Some clones in this sample may be carry-over from other donors' samples. The gene calls are TRBV2 and TRBJ2-3, with D possibly TRBD2 on 5 matching bases. The CDR3: CASSGLFSTDTQYF. In DNA form, the CDR3 reads TGTGCCAGCAGCGGACTCTTTAGCACAGATACGCAGTATTTT.